A single sample gave rise to the 5 T cell receptor beta chains below, sequenced in a study of Graves' ophthalmopathy and Graves' hyperthyroidism. RNA served as the template for amplifying TCR beta CDR3 regions. First-round RT-PCR with HTBI primers preceded a second-round multiplex PCR. TCRdb fed the multiplex PCR reads into MiXCR, producing one record per CDR3 protein. The sample holds approximately 540,000 distinct CDR3 sequences, 35% to 45% seen once. The sample comprised peripheral blood or thyroid tissue (not recorded which). The receptors were gathered from an adult man with Graves' hyperthyroidism.

This clonotype was seen at least ten times. The chain is built from TRBV29-1 and TRBJ1-1; no reliable D call. The CDR3 is made up of 12 amino acids. Trimming shortened V by 6 bases and J by 0 bases, and 8 bases separated the two germline ends. CDR1 SQVTM and CDR2 ANQGSEA come from the germline V gene. The CDR3 spells CSVPTVNTEAFF. DNA for the CDR3: TGCAGCGTCCCGACGGTGAACACTGAAGCTTTCTTT. The variable domain in full, completed from reference TRBV29-1 and TRBJ1-1, reads SAVISQKPSRDICQRGTSLTIQCQVDSQVTMMFWYRQQPGQSLTLIATANQGSEATYESGFVIDKFPISRPNLTFSTLTVSNMSPEDSSIYLCSVPTVNTEAFFGQGTRLTVV.

Concerning this clonotype: Its ends do not fully match the called genes, so a read error is possible. This sequence joins TRBV7-7 and TRBJ2-5; TRBD1 matches at 8 bases. The last part of the DNA fits TRBJ2-1 better; the J call may be wrong. Per the germline V gene, CDR1 is SSHAT and CDR2 is FNYEAQ (reference sequence). The CDR3 consists of 16 residues. CDR3 loop: CASSLEGDRISNEQFF. Here the CDR3 DNA reads TGTGCTAGCAGCTTAGAAGGGGACAGGATTAGTAATGAGCAGTTCTTC.

With respect to this clonotype: This could be a read error, since a much larger clone is one nucleotide away. Because it lacks the conserved phenylalanine or tryptophan at the end, this CDR3 is likely a read error. The chain recombines TRBV12-3 or TRBV12-4 with TRBJ2-7; 7 nucleotides line up with TRBD2. This CDR3 is built from 15 residues. CDR3: CAPLTAGRRSYEQYL. Written as DNA, the CDR3 is TGCGCCCCCCTTACAGCGGGACGCCGCTCCTACGAGCAGTACCTC.

This clonotype was observed many times. A junction boundary mismatches the germline segment, possibly from a read error. The chain links TRBV7-9 to TRBJ2-7; TRBD2 matches at 7 bases. Germline values: CDR1 SEHNR, CDR2 FQNEAQ (reference sequence). The CDR3 consists of 14 residues. The DNA for the CDR3 is TGCGCCAGCAGCTTGGTGGCGGGGGCCTACGAGCAGTACTTC. Its translation is CASSLVAGAYEQYF.

A remark on this clonotype: No conserved phenylalanine or tryptophan is present at the end of the CDR3, so a read error is the likely explanation. The chain combines TRBV19 with TRBJ2-6, with a possible D match to TRBD1 (5 bases). Germline lookup yields CDR1 LNHDA and CDR2 SQIVND (reference sequence). The CDR3 loop spans 15 amino acids. V lost 3 bases, J lost 0 bases, and 6 bases lay in between. CDR3 amino acids: CASSMTVSGANVLTL. CDR3 sequence (DNA): TGTGCCAGTAGTATGACAGTCTCTGGGGCCAACGTCCTGACTCTC.